This T cell receptor beta chain comes out of a study of T cell responses to AZD1222 COVID-19 vaccine. The assay was immunoSEQ multiplex PCR, and TCRdb's table has in-frame clones only and misses some. This table has around 130,000 clones, 80% to 95% appearing once. Specimen: peripheral blood, collected 28 days after the second dose of the MenACWY control vaccine. The receptor was derived from an adult who received the MenACWY meningococcal vaccine as a control.

Here the CDR3 reads CASSLGTGRVSYEQYF. CDR3 nucleotides: TGTGCCAGCAGCTTGGGGACCGGAAGGGTGTCCTACGAGCAGTACTTC. The J gene is TRBJ2-7, the V gene TRBV5-4; D not resolved. The germline gives CDR1 SGHNT, CDR2 YYREEE (reference sequence). V shed 0 bases and J shed 1 base, with 14 bases lying between them. CDR3 length: 16 residues.